This TCR beta chain was retrieved from a study of T cells in Graves' hyperthyroidism and ophthalmopathy. Researchers took RNA transcripts and amplified the TCR beta CDR3 regions from them. HTBI primers were employed in a first-round RT-PCR of the TCR CDR3. In TCRdb, the multiplex PCR reads were re-called with MiXCR into one record per CDR3 protein. The sample includes around 600,000 distinct CDR3 sequences, over 12% seen only once; the top ten take around 7%. CDR3 length: 18 amino acids. Trimming shortened V by 4 bases and J by 0 bases, and 18 bases separated the two germline ends. Germline V gene sequence: CDR1 KGHDR, CDR2 SFDVKD.

The source material was blood. The chain carries TRBV24-1 and TRBJ2-1, with D possibly TRBD1 on 6 matching bases. This sequence originates from a woman aged 18-29 years with Graves' ophthalmopathy. The CDR3 nucleotides read TGTGCCACCAGTGACCCGCAGGGGTCCCTAAGCTCCTACAATGAGCAGTTCTTC. Translating gives CATSDPQGSLSSYNEQFF.